Detailed here is one T cell receptor (beta chain). Antigen specificity is unknown. No patient escaped relapse after autologous stem cell transplantation, and brentuximab vedotin exposure varied. Sequencing used immunoSEQ multiplex PCR; TCRdb keeps in-frame clones, though not all of them. The sample yields tens of thousands of clones, over 70% seen once. This entry comes from a study of PD-1 blockade in classical Hodgkin lymphoma. General study findings and limits: Although disease activity or prior therapy may be involved, causes of the repertoire differences remain undefined.

The CDR3 spans 15 residues. Trimming took 7 bases from V and 3 from J; bases not matched to a gene: 6. Germline V gene lookup returns CDR1 MNHEY and CDR2 SVGAGI. Here the sequenced sample was peripheral blood mononuclear cells (PBMCs), taken before the second cycle of nivolumab. The receptor was derived from a human donor with classical Hodgkin lymphoma. The rearrangement uses TRBV6-5 and TRBJ1-4; 9 bases are a match to TRBD1. This CDR3 reads CASIKQGAANEKLFF. The CDR3, as DNA: TGTGCCAGCATTAAACAGGGGGCGGCTAATGAAAAACTGTTTTTT.